The clone carrying this TCR beta chain has a count of ten or more. Its matching antigen is unknown. This specimen comes from a study of T cells after posttransplantation cyclophosphamide. General study points: Recipient CMV seropositivity and CMV reactivation strongly tracked TRB clonality. TRB overlap between skin or GI tissue T cells and blood was limited. Later post-transplant blood repertoires were often dominated by donor CD8+ memory clones.

Clones were read by immunoSEQ multiplex PCR, and TCRdb kept only the in-frame ones, dropping some. Observed are fewer than 40,000 clones, no singletons, with the top ten taking 6.5% to 7%. On the day of bone marrow donation, the related graft donor provided peripheral blood. The V gene's germline CDR1 is KGHSH and CDR2 LQKENI. The CDR3 loop spans 14 amino acids. V lost 6 bases to trimming and J lost 7 bases; unmatched junction nucleotides: 8. The chain combines TRBV18 with TRBJ1-5; 8 bases are a match to TRBD1. The TCR originated in a woman in her forties or fifties in good health and a related stem cell transplant donor. Sequenced: PBMCs. The CDR3 loop reads CASSSDRGGQPQHF. The CDR3 DNA reads as TGTGCCAGCTCCAGCGACAGGGGAGGACAGCCCCAGCATTTT. Full variable domain (missing parts from reference TRBV18 and TRBJ1-5): NAGVMQNPRHLVRRRGQEARLRCSPMKGHSHVYWYRQLPEEGLKFMVYLQKENIIDESGMPKERFSAEFPKEGPSILRIQQVVRGDSAAYFCASSSDRGGQPQHFGDGTRLSIL.